Below are 15 T cell receptor beta chains sequenced from a single sample in a study of shared clonotypes between healthy human individuals. Libraries were prepared by immunoSEQ multiplex PCR; TCRdb keeps only in-frame clonotypes and omits some of them. Of about 610,000 clones listed, around 97% are singletons. Material for sequencing was naive CD4+ T cells sorted from blood. Subset reported: CD45RA+ positively selected. The receptors come from a woman in her 30s in good health.

The chain joins TRBV5-1 to TRBJ1-1, with D perhaps TRBD1 (5 bases). CDR3 length: 15 residues. V lost 0 bases to trimming and J lost 1 base, with 10 bases between them. Germline-derived CDR1 and CDR2 are SGHRS and YFSETQ. CDR3 sequence (DNA): TGCGCCAGCAGCTTGGAGCAGGGAGGGAACACTGAAGCTTTCTTT. This sequence encodes CASSLEQGGNTEAFF.

This clone was picked up one time. V is TRBV7-2 and J is TRBJ2-6, with D uncertain. Trimming took off 1 base at V and 0 bases at J, with 4 bases between the two ends. The CDR3 runs 15 residues. From germline, CDR1 is SGHTA and CDR2 FQGNSA. The CDR3 DNA reads TGTGCCAGCAGCTTAGACGGCTCTGGGGCCAACGTCCTGACTTTC. Translated, it gives CASSLDGSGANVLTF.

The chain couples TRBV7-9 to TRBJ1-4; D remains ambiguous. V was clipped by 5 bases and J by 3 bases, with 16 bases between them. The CDR3 length is 16 residues. Germline CDR1 is SEHNR and CDR2 is FQNEAQ (reference sequence). CDR3 DNA: TGTGCCAGCAGCCCCAGCCCCTCGTGGGCTAATGAAAAACTGTTTTTT. It encodes CASSPSPSWANEKLFF.

Concerning this clone: The same CDR3 also results from other DNA sequences found in this sample. The chain uses TRBV2 and TRBJ2-1; the D gene is possibly TRBD2 (5 bases). The CDR3 runs to 13 residues. CDR1 SNHLY and CDR2 FYNNEI come from the germline V gene. Trimming left V 9 bases short and J 3 bases short, with 12 bases between. In DNA form, the CDR3 reads TGTGCCAGTTCCGAGGGAGTCTACAATGAGCAGTTCTTC. Protein sequence: CASSEGVYNEQFF.

This chain connects TRBV18 to TRBJ1-5; D remains unclear. Trimming cost V 2 bases and J 2 bases, with 7 bases left between them. In germline, CDR1 is KGHSH, CDR2 LQKENI. The CDR3 covers 14 residues. DNA for the CDR3: TGTGCCAGCTCACCAGGGGTCGGCAATCAGCCCCAGCATTTT. It encodes CASSPGVGNQPQHF.

This clone showed up just once. The chain employs TRBV28 and TRBJ1-2; 10 bases agree with TRBD1. J lost 2 bases, V lost 6 bases, and 3 bases had no gene match. The CDR3 totals 14 residues. Germline-derived CDR1 and CDR2 are MDHEN and SYDVKM. The CDR3 here is CASRPGQGNYGYTF. In DNA, the CDR3 is TGTGCCAGCAGGCCGGGACAGGGGAACTATGGCTACACCTTC.

The rearrangement joins TRBV6-6 to TRBJ2-7, with D possibly being TRBD2 (5 bases). Deletions cut 5 bases from V and 2 bases from J, with 16 bases between. Germline assignment: CDR1 MNHNY and CDR2 SVGAGI (reference sequence). The CDR3 has 15 amino acids. This chain's CDR3 is CASSPASGSPYEQYF. CDR3 nucleotides: TGTGCCAGCAGTCCCGCCAGTGGGAGTCCCTACGAGCAGTACTTC.

The V call is TRBV6-5, the J call TRBJ2-7, with TRBD2 matching 10 bases. CDR3 length: 14 amino acids. The V gene end was trimmed by 0 bases and the J gene end by 4 bases; junction bases not matched to a gene: 0. Per germline, CDR1 MNHEY and CDR2 SVGAGI. The CDR3 nucleotides are TGTGCCAGCAGTTACTCTAGCGGGAGGTACGAGCAGTACTTC. It translates to CASSYSSGRYEQYF.

This chain's CDR3 is CASSYSRRERGYTF. As DNA, the CDR3 is TGTGCCAGCAGTTACTCGAGGCGGGAGCGAGGCTACACCTTC. The chain has TRBV6-5 and TRBJ1-2; no clear D. Germline CDR1 reads MNHEY; CDR2 reads SVGAGI. V lost 0 bases and J lost 8, with 13 bases in between. The length of the CDR3 is 14 residues.

CDR3 DNA sequence: TGTGCCAGCAGTTACAGTGCAACTAATGAAAAACTGTTTTTT. As protein: CASSYSATNEKLFF. This chain links TRBV13 with TRBJ1-4, with D unclear. Germline V gene lookup returns CDR1 PRHDT and CDR2 FYEKMQ (reference sequence). Trimming cost V 6 bases and J 0 bases, with 8 bases left between them. The CDR3 is made up of 14 amino acids.

This clone was detected once. This sequence joins TRBV4-2 and TRBJ1-2; D gene ambiguous. Germline V gives CDR1 LGHNA, CDR2 YNFKEQ. The CDR3 has 17 amino acids. V lost 0 bases and J lost 7, with 21 bases in between. CDR3 loop: CASSQETPYAGSTGYTF. DNA for the CDR3: TGTGCCAGCAGCCAAGAAACCCCCTATGCCGGTAGTACTGGCTACACCTTC.

This clone has just one count. This chain connects TRBV5-4 to TRBJ2-4; D assignment may be TRBD1 or TRBD2 (5 bases each). V lost 0 bases to trimming and J lost 9 bases, with 16 bases between them. CDR3 length equals 15 residues. CDR1 SGHNT and CDR2 YYREEE come from the germline V gene (reference sequence). The CDR3 region has the DNA TGTGCCAGCAGCTTGGGGGCCGGGGCATCGGCCATTCAGTACTTC. This translates into CASSLGAGASAIQYF.

V and J are TRBV5-1 and TRBJ2-7, with D perhaps matching TRBD2 (6 bases). The germline V gene has CDR1 SGHRS and CDR2 YFSETQ. V was shortened by 2 bases and J by 3 bases, with 27 bases between the two germline ends. The length of the CDR3 is 19 residues. CDR3 nucleotides: TGCGCCAGCAGCTTCTCCAAAGCGGGCTCGGGATCTATTAACTACGAGCAGTACTTC. Translating it yields CASSFSKAGSGSINYEQYF.

Only one count was recorded for this clone. This chain joins TRBV7-6 and TRBJ2-1, with TRBD2 matching 11 bases. CDR1 and CDR2 (germline): SGHVS, FNYEAQ. This CDR3 spans 17 amino acids. V shed 5 bases, J shed 8 bases, and the junction held 14 bases outside the gene matches. The CDR3 protein is CASSPSLSGRAGDEQFF. CDR3 nucleotide sequence: TGTGCCAGCAGCCCAAGCCTTAGCGGGAGGGCCGGGGATGAGCAGTTCTTC. The full variable domain, its missing parts supplied by reference TRBV7-6 and TRBJ2-1, is GAGVSQSPRYKVTKRGQDVALRCDPISGHVSLYWYRQALGQGPEFLTYFNYEAQQDKSGLPNDRFSAERPEGSISTLTIQRTEQRDSAMYRCASSPSLSGRAGDEQFFGPGTRLTVL.

This clone was seen just once. The chain recombines TRBV10-1 with TRBJ2-5, with D possibly TRBD1 on 6 matching bases. Germline V gene sequence: CDR1 WNHNN, CDR2 SYGVQD (reference sequence). This CDR3 comprises 13 residues. V shed 4 bases and J shed 2 bases, with 8 bases lying between them. The CDR3 sequence is CASSAGQQETQYF. The CDR3 DNA is TGCGCCAGCAGTGCGGGACAACAAGAGACCCAGTACTTC.